The subject of this entry is one TCR beta chain. Per the germline V gene, CDR1 is PRHDT and CDR2 is FYEKMQ (reference sequence). V shed 4 bases and J shed 7 bases, with 13 bases lying between them. The length of the CDR3 is 13 residues. This sample stems from a study of blood T cell repertoires in COVID-19. Turning to the study itself: COVID-19 samples collected from the United States, Italy and Spain covered acute and convalescent phases. From T cells, B-cell-depleted T cells, or PBMCs came the material, which was cDNA or gDNA.

Per the authors' pipeline: Cell counts per sample came from amplifying reference gene primers. Using immunoSEQ multiplex PCR, the repertoire was profiled, and TCRdb retains in-frame clones only, with some absent. That table gives V, J and clone size, and the DNA gave D and trimming. Altogether 13,000 to 15,000 clones are present, less than 90% being singletons, with the ten largest covering 32%. Input material: peripheral blood. The rearrangement uses TRBV13 and TRBJ2-5, with D maybe TRBD2 (5 bases). This sequence was found in a man in his fifties or sixties with active COVID-19. The CDR3 DNA follows: TGTGCCAGCAGCTCGGACGGTGGAGGGACCCAGTACTTC. Translation: CASSSDGGGTQYF.